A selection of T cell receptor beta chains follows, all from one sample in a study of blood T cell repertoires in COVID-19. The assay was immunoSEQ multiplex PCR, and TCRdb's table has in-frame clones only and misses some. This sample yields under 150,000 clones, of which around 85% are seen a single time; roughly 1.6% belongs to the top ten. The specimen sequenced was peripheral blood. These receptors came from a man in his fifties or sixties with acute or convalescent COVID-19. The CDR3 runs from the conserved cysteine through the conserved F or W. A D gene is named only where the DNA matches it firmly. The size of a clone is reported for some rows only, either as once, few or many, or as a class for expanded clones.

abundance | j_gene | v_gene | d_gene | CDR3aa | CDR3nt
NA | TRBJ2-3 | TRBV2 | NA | CASSDSYSF | TGTGCCAGCAGTGACTCGTACTCTTTT
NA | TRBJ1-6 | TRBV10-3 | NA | CAISELPGNSPLHF | TGTGCCATCAGTGAGCTTCCGGGAAATTCACCCCTCCACTTT
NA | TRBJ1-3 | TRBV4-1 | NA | CASSQANQGRTGNTIYF | TGCGCCAGCAGCCAAGCTAATCAGGGGAGAACTGGAAACACCATATATTTT
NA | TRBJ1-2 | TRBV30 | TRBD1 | CAWTAGGNYGYTF | TGTGCCTGGACGGCAGGGGGTAACTATGGCTACACCTTC
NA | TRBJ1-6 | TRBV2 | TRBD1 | CASSWRQGNSPLHF | TGTGCCAGCAGTTGGAGACAGGGGAATTCACCCCTCCACTTT
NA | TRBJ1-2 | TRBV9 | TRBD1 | CASSTADVGGTGLYGYTF | TGTGCCAGCAGCACCGCCGACGTGGGGGGGACAGGGCTCTATGGCTACACCTTC
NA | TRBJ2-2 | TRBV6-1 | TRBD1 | CASSELAGDSGELFF | TGTGCCAGCAGTGAATTGGCAGGGGACAGCGGGGAGCTGTTTTTT
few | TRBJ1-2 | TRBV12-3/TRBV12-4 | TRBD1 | CASNHRQGDGYTF | TGTGCCAGCAACCACCGACAGGGGGATGGCTACACCTTC
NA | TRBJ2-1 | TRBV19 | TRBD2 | CASSIIGGGENRYEQFF | TGTGCCAGTAGTATAATCGGGGGGGGCGAGAATAGGTATGAGCAGTTCTTC
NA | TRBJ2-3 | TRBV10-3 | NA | CAISEEARDTQYF | TGTGCCATCAGTGAGGAGGCGAGGGATACGCAGTATTTT
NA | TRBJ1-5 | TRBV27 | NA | CASSLMAGNQPQHF | TGTGCCAGCAGTTTAATGGCAGGCAATCAGCCCCAGCATTTT
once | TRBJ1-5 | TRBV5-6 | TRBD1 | CASSSGTENQPQHF | TGTGCCAGCAGCTCCGGGACAGAAAATCAGCCCCAGCATTTT
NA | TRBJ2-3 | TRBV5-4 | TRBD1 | CASSRDRGTDTQYF | TGTGCCAGCAGTCGCGACAGGGGCACAGATACGCAGTATTTT
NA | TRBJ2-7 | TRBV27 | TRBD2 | CASSLSSGGDAYEQYF | TGTGCCAGCAGTTTATCATCGGGGGGGGATGCCTACGAGCAGTACTTC